This T cell receptor (beta chain) originates from a study of T cell clonotyping in hematopoietic cell transplantation. The study, taken as a whole, reports: Without cell sorting, CD4 versus CD8 contributions remain unresolved. Higher Inverse Simpson Index values in graft donor and pretransplant recipient predicted broader posttransplant TCR diversity. After transplant, recipient diversity fell while pathologically expanded clonotypes grew through day 180.

Turning to this clone: Its antigen remains unidentified.

The assay was immunoSEQ multiplex PCR, and TCRdb's table has in-frame clones only and misses some. The sample shows 60,000 to 75,000 clones, about 93% of them seen only once. This CDR3 comprises 13 residues. V trimming: 5 bases; J trimming: 3 bases; junction bases outside the gene matches: 1. Germline CDR1 and CDR2: SGHTA and FQGTGA. This TCR came from a man in his fifties in good health. Some clones in this sample may be carry-over from other donors' samples. Source material: peripheral blood mononuclear cells. The chain carries TRBV7-3 and TRBJ2-7; TRBD2 aligns across 10 bases. CDR3 loop: CASSPSGGYEQYF. Here the CDR3 DNA reads TGTGCCAGCAGCCCTAGCGGGGGCTACGAGCAGTACTTC.